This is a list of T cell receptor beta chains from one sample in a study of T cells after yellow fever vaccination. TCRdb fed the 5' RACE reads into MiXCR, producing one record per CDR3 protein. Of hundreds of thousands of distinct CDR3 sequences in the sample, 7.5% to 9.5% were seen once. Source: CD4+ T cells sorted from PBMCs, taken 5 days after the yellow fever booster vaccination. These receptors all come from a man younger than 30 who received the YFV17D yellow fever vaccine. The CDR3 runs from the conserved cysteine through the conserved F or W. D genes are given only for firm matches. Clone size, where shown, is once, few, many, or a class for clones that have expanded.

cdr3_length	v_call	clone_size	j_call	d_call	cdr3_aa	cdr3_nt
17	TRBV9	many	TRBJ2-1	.	CASSAHRAGHDYNEQFF	TGTGCCAGCAGCGCCCACCGAGCAGGTCACGACTACAATGAGCAGTTCTTC
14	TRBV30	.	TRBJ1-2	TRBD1	CAWRRGGQGLSYTF	TGTGCCTGGAGGCGAGGGGGACAGGGCCTTAGCTACACCTTC
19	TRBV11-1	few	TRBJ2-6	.	CASSGGLGQPFSGANVLTF	TGTGCCAGCAGCGGAGGTCTCGGACAGCCTTTCTCTGGGGCCAACGTCCTGACTTTC
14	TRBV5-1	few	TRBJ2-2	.	CASIGGANTGELFF	TGCGCCAGCATCGGAGGGGCGAACACCGGGGAGCTGTTTTTT
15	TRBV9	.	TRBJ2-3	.	CASSVGPPSTDTQYF	TGTGCCAGCAGCGTAGGACCCCCTAGCACAGATACGCAGTATTTT
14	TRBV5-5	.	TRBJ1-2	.	CASSLEQERYGYTF	TGTGCCAGCAGCTTGGAGCAGGAACGCTATGGCTACACCTTC
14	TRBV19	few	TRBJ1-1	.	CASSTPFNNAEAFF	TGTGCCAGTAGTACCCCCTTCAACAACGCTGAAGCTTTCTTT
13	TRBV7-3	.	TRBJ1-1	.	CASRGNRDTEAFF	TGTGCCAGCAGGGGCAATAGGGACACTGAAGCTTTCTTT
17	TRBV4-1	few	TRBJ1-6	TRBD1	CASSQDMGTGVGSPLHF	TGCGCCAGCAGCCAAGATATGGGGACAGGGGTCGGTTCACCCCTCCACTTT
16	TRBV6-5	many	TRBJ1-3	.	CASAPLPGSSGNTIYF	TGTGCCAGCGCCCCCCTCCCAGGGTCCTCTGGAAACACCATATATTTT
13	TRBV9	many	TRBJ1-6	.	CASSLGLPLTLHF	TGTGCCAGCAGCTTGGGACTCCCCCTCACCCTCCACTTT
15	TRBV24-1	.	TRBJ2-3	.	CATSDRGTTTDTQYF	TGTGCCACCAGTGATAGGGGAACCACAACAGATACGCAGTATTTT
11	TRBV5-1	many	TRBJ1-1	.	CASRWETQAFF	TGCGCCAGCCGTTGGGAGACACAAGCTTTCTTT
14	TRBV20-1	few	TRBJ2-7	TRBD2	CSARGSGGHHEQYF	TGCAGTGCTAGAGGTAGCGGGGGGCACCACGAGCAGTACTTC
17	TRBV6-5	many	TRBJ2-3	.	CASSYKLPQAPTDTQYF	TGTGCCAGCAGTTATAAACTCCCCCAAGCGCCTACAGATACGCAGTATTTT
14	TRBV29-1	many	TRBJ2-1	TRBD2	CSVGLAGLYNEQFF	TGCAGCGTGGGACTAGCGGGGTTATACAATGAGCAGTTCTTC
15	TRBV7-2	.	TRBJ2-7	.	CASSLAWTAAYEQYF	TGTGCCAGCAGCTTAGCGTGGACTGCAGCCTACGAGCAGTACTTC
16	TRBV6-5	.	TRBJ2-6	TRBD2	CASSYRGVPGANVLTF	TGTGCCAGCAGTTACCGGGGGGTACCTGGGGCCAACGTCCTGACTTTC
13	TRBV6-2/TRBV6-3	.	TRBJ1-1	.	CASSRPTITEAFF	TGTGCCAGCAGTCGCCCCACCATCACTGAAGCTTTCTTT
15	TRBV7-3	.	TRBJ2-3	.	CASSSGLWDTDTQYF	TGTGCCAGCAGCTCGGGACTTTGGGATACGGATACGCAGTATTTT
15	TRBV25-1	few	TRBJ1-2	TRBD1	CASSASTGSSLRYTF	TGTGCCAGCAGTGCCTCGACAGGGTCCAGTCTACGCTACACCTTC
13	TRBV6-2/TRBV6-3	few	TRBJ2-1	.	CASSLTEYNEQFF	TGTGCCAGCAGTTTAACAGAGTACAATGAGCAGTTCTTC
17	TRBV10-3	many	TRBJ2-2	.	CAISESGLRLAGGELFF	TGTGCCATCAGTGAGTCGGGGCTTCGGCTAGCCGGCGGGGAGCTGTTTTTT
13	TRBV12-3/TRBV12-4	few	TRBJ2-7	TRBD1	CASRRQGLYEQYF	TGTGCCAGCAGAAGACAGGGCCTCTACGAGCAGTACTTC
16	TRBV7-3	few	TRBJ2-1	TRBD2	CASSPQSGVNYNEQFF	TGTGCCAGCAGCCCCCAGAGCGGGGTTAACTACAATGAGCAGTTCTTC
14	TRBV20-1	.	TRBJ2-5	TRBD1	CSAGTGTSQETQYF	TGCAGTGCTGGGACAGGAACGTCTCAAGAGACCCAGTACTTC
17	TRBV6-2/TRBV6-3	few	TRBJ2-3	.	CASSYTLGQIGTDTQYF	TGTGCCAGCAGTTACACCCTAGGACAGATTGGAACAGATACGCAGTATTTT
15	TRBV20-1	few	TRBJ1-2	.	CSARGAAGRNYGYTF	TGCAGTGCTAGAGGCGCCGCAGGGCGGAACTATGGCTACACCTTC
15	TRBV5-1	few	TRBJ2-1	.	CASSPIDSSYNEQFF	TGCGCCAGCAGCCCGATCGATAGCTCCTACAATGAGCAGTTCTTC
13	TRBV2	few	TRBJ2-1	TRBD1	CASSDRGDFEQFF	TGTGCCAGCTCGGACAGGGGGGATTTTGAGCAGTTCTTC
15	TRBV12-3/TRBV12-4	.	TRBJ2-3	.	CASSLAGRGTDTQYF	TGTGCCAGCAGTTTAGCGGGGCGGGGAACAGATACGCAGTATTTT
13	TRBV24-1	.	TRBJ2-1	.	CATSDSSVSEQFF	TGTGCCACCAGTGACTCCTCAGTTAGTGAGCAGTTCTTC
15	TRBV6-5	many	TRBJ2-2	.	CASSYSPFASGELFF	TGTGCCAGCAGTTACTCGCCGTTTGCGTCCGGGGAGCTGTTTTTT
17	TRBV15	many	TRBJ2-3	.	CATSREKDGSPTDTQYF	TGTGCCACCAGCAGAGAGAAGGACGGGTCGCCCACGGATACGCAGTATTTT
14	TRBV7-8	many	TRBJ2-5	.	CASSLGRIQETQYF	TGTGCCAGCAGCTTAGGCCGCATCCAAGAGACCCAGTACTTC
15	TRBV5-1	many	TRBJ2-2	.	CASSRSPPNTGELFF	TGCGCCAGCAGCCGTTCCCCGCCGAACACCGGGGAGCTGTTTTTT
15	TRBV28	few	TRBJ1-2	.	CASSSRIGANYGYTF	TGTGCCAGCAGTTCGAGAATAGGGGCTAACTATGGCTACACCTTC
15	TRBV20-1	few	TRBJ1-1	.	CSAADGGPGDTEAFF	TGCAGTGCCGCAGACGGGGGGCCTGGTGACACTGAAGCTTTCTTT
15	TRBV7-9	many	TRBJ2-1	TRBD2	CASSFTGGSYNEQFF	TGTGCCAGCAGCTTTACGGGGGGCTCCTACAATGAGCAGTTCTTC
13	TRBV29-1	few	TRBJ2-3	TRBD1	CSGIGQGPDTQYF	TGCAGCGGGATCGGACAGGGCCCAGATACGCAGTATTTT